This entry describes one T cell receptor (beta chain). Its antigen is unknown. The assay was immunoSEQ multiplex PCR, and TCRdb's table has in-frame clones only and misses some. The sample holds around 2,100,000 clones, about 95% seen once. This sample was taken from a study of shared clonotypes between healthy human individuals. The CDR3 sequence is 20 residues long. CDR1 and CDR2 (germline): ENHRY, SYGVKD. V lost 5 bases to trimming and J lost 2 bases, with 27 bases between them. Study-wide results and limits: Researchers sampled blood only, noting tissue repertoires likely differ. Depth of sequencing was expected to influence donor clonotype sharing.

Naive CD8 cells, CD45RO-negative and positively selected for CCR7, excluded terminally differentiated effector memory CD45RA+ cells. The specimen was naive CD8+ T cells sorted from blood. This rearrangement joins TRBV10-3 to TRBJ1-4; no reliable D call. The clonotype comes from a man between 18 and 29 years old in good health. As DNA, the CDR3 is TGTGCCATCAGTACCTCTTCGAATGGGATCCTGAGAGGGACTAATGAAAAACTGTTTTTT. Translated: CAISTSSNGILRGTNEKLFF.